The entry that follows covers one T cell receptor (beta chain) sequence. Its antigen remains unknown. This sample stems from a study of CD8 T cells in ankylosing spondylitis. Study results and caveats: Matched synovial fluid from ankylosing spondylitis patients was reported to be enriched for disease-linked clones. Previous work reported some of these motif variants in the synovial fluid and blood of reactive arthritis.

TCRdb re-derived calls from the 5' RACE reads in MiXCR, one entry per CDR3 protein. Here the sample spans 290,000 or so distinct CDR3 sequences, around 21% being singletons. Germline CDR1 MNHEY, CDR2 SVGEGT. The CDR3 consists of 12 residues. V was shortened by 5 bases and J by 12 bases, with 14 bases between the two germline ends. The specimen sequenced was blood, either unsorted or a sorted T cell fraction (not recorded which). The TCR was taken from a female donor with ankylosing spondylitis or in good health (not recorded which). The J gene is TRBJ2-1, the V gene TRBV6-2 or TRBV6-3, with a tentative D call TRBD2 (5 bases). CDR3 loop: CASSNGERRQFF. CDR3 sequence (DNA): TGTGCCAGCAGTAACGGGGAAAGGAGGCAGTTCTTC.